A single sample is the source of the 25 T cell receptor beta chains below, sequenced in a study of radiotherapy plus CTLA-4 blockade in lung cancer. Sequencing was performed with immunoSEQ multiplex PCR; in TCRdb, only in-frame clones are kept and a portion is missing. The sample carries about 120,000 clones, more than 80% recorded once. The material sequenced was peripheral blood, taken from a patient treated with radiotherapy plus ipilimumab. The receptors were gathered from a human donor with non-small cell lung cancer that progressed on radiotherapy plus ipilimumab.

The chain joins TRBV30 to TRBJ1-2; the match to TRBD1 covers 7 bases. The CDR3 is 14 amino acids. The J segment lost 8 bases and the V segment lost 0 bases, leaving 9 bases of the junction unmatched. In germline, CDR1 is GTSNPN, CDR2 SVGIG (reference sequence). The CDR3 nucleotides are TGTGCCTGGAGTGTCCGGGACAGTCTGCAGGGCTACACCTTC. Its protein is CAWSVRDSLQGYTF.

V is TRBV18 and J is TRBJ2-1; TRBD2 agrees at 9 bases. With V trimmed by 1 base and J by 6 bases, 10 bases remained unmatched. Germline V lookup: CDR1 KGHSH, CDR2 LQKENI. This CDR3 is built from 17 residues. The CDR3 spells CASSPQVAGVSGNEQFF. CDR3 coding DNA: TGTGCCAGCTCACCACAGGTAGCGGGAGTTTCCGGCAATGAGCAGTTCTTC.

CDR3 sequence: CASSYTREGARDYTF. CDR3 coding DNA: TGTGCCAGCAGTTACACTCGCGAGGGGGCGCGTGACTACACCTTC. The rearrangement joins TRBV6-5 to TRBJ1-2, with TRBD1 matching 7 bases. This CDR3 contains 15 residues. Losses at the gene ends were 2 bases for V and 10 bases for J; bases not matched to a gene: 13. Per the germline V gene, CDR1 is MNHEY and CDR2 is SVGAGI.

The chain has TRBV29-1 and TRBJ2-7; 10 nucleotides match TRBD2. The CDR3 contains 15 residues. Germline V CDR1 and CDR2: SQVTM, ANQGSEA. Trimming took 4 bases from V and 2 from J; bases not matched to a gene: 8. The DNA for the CDR3 is TGCAGCGTTGGAACAAGCGGGAGGGGGCCCTACGAGCAGTACTTC. The encoded protein is CSVGTSGRGPYEQYF.

This clone came up a few times. The chain uses TRBV29-1 and TRBJ2-2; a weak D match, TRBD1 (5 bases). Germline CDR1 SQVTM, CDR2 ANQGSEA. The CDR3 totals 13 residues. The ends were cut back, 4 bases at V and 6 bases at J, with 12 bases in the middle. CDR3 bases: TGCAGCGTTGGGTTGACAGTCCCCGGGGAGCTGTTTTTT. The encoded protein is CSVGLTVPGELFF.

V is TRBV29-1 and J is TRBJ1-5; D might be TRBD1 (5 bases). CDR1 and CDR2 (germline): SQVTM, ANQGSEA. V shed 6 bases and J shed 5 bases, with 11 bases lying between them. The CDR3 covers 12 residues. The CDR3 region is CSVQSGDQPQHF. The CDR3 DNA is TGCAGCGTCCAATCGGGGGATCAGCCCCAGCATTTT.

The rearrangement links TRBV11-2 to TRBJ2-2, with TRBD2 as a possible D gene (5 bases). This CDR3 region has 15 residues. Trimming removed 4 bases from V and 5 bases from J, with 14 bases in between. Germline V gene data show CDR1 as SGHAT and CDR2 as FQNNGV. Here the CDR3 DNA reads TGTGCCAGCAGCTCGCAGCCCGGAGGAACCGGGGAGCTGTTTTTT. Its protein is CASSSQPGGTGELFF. The whole variable domain, remainder taken from reference TRBV11-2 and TRBJ2-2, is EAGVAQSPRYKIIEKRQSVAFWCNPISGHATLYWYQQILGQGPKLLIQFQNNGVVDDSQLPKDRFSAERLKGVDSTLKIQPAKLEDSAVYLCASSSQPGGTGELFFGEGSRLTVL.

J is TRBJ2-7 and V is TRBV29-1; 11 bases are shared with TRBD2. The CDR3 consists of 13 residues. J was trimmed by 4 bases and V by 4 bases; bases with no gene match: 3. Germline V gene sequence: CDR1 SQVTM, CDR2 ANQGSEA. CDR3 amino acids: CSVGGTSGYEQYF. The CDR3 DNA reads as TGCAGCGTTGGTGGGACTAGCGGATACGAGCAGTACTTC.

The V and J genes are TRBV6-1 and TRBJ2-3; D unresolved. Germline values: CDR1 MNHNS, CDR2 SASEGT. The V end lost 2 bases, the J end lost 4 bases, and 1 base lay between the germline ends. This CDR3 spans 11 amino acids. CDR3 residues: CASSEPDTQYF. The DNA of the CDR3 is TGTGCCAGCAGTGAACCAGATACGCAGTATTTT.

The chain has TRBV7-6 and TRBJ2-5, with D uncertain. This CDR3 has 13 amino acids. The germline gives CDR1 SGHVS, CDR2 FNYEAQ. The V end was cut by 5 bases, the J end by 5 bases, with 12 bases between. CDR3 protein: CASSGVPGETQYF. Here the CDR3 DNA reads TGTGCCAGCAGCGGGGTTCCCGGGGAGACCCAGTACTTC.

The rearrangement joins TRBV7-3 to TRBJ1-2; 12 bases agree with TRBD1. The CDR3 is 19 residues long. V shed 1 base and J 4 bases; nucleotides not matched to a gene: 13. Germline lookup yields CDR1 SGHTA and CDR2 FQGTGA. The CDR3 is CASSLKQRDRGLSRYGYTF. DNA for the CDR3: TGTGCCAGCAGCTTAAAACAACGGGACAGGGGGCTGTCTCGCTATGGCTACACCTTC.

The chain links TRBV4-2 to TRBJ2-2; 8 bases line up with TRBD2. This CDR3 contains 16 residues. From germline, CDR1 is LGHNA and CDR2 YNFKEQ. The V gene end was trimmed by 0 bases and the J gene end by 1 base; junction bases not matched to a gene: 1. As DNA, the CDR3 is TGTGCCAGCAGCCAAGAACTAGCGGTGAACACCGGGGAGCTGTTTTTT. Residues: CASSQELAVNTGELFF.

V usage is TRBV7-3 and J usage is TRBJ2-5; D is perhaps TRBD1 (6 bases). There are 15 residues in the CDR3. V was cut by 0 bases and J by 3 bases, with 11 bases left in between. Germline-derived CDR1 and CDR2 are SGHTA and FQGTGA. The CDR3 DNA reads as TGTGCCAGCAGCTTAACTAGGGACAACAAAGAGACCCAGTACTTC. It codes for CASSLTRDNKETQYF. Using reference TRBV7-3 and TRBJ2-5 for the parts outside the CDR3, the full variable domain is GAGVSQTPSNKVTEKGKYVELRCDPISGHTALYWYRQSLGQGPEFLIYFQGTGAADDSGLPNDRFFAVRPEGSVSTLKIQRTERGDSAVYLCASSLTRDNKETQYFGPGTRLLVL.

The chain uses TRBV2 and TRBJ2-7; D remains ambiguous. CDR3 length: 14 amino acids. V gave up 2 bases and J gave up 5 bases, with 13 bases separating them. From germline, CDR1 is SNHLY and CDR2 FYNNEI. CDR3 protein: CASSERQATNEQYF. The DNA for the CDR3 is TGTGCCAGCAGTGAACGCCAGGCTACCAACGAGCAGTACTTC. The whole variable domain, filled in from reference TRBV2 and TRBJ2-7, reads EPEVTQTPSHQVTQMGQEVILRCVPISNHLYFYWYRQILGQKVEFLVSFYNNEISEKSEIFDDQFSVERPDGSNFTLKIRSTKLEDSAMYFCASSERQATNEQYFGPGTRLTVT.

This chain joins TRBV5-1 and TRBJ2-5, with 10 positions matching TRBD1. The trim removed 0 bases at V and 2 bases at J, leaving 4 bases unmatched. Germline CDR1 SGHRS, CDR2 YFSETQ. The CDR3 sequence is 16 residues long. CDR3 residues: CASSLVGTGVQETQYF. CDR3 DNA sequence: TGCGCCAGCAGCTTGGTTGGGACAGGGGTACAAGAGACCCAGTACTTC.

The chain is built from TRBV27 and TRBJ1-1; 8 bases are a match to TRBD1. With V trimmed by 2 bases and J by 5 bases, 19 bases remained unmatched. Germline lookup yields CDR1 MNHEY and CDR2 SMNVEV (reference sequence). The CDR3 is 19 residues long. The CDR3: CASSLRGVGLQGAVTEAFF. The DNA of the CDR3 is TGTGCCAGCAGTTTACGGGGGGTGGGCTTGCAGGGGGCGGTGACTGAAGCTTTCTTT.

V gene TRBV27 combines with J gene TRBJ1-2; D is unclear. Germline V lookup: CDR1 MNHEY, CDR2 SMNVEV (reference sequence). Trimming removed 5 bases at V and 8 bases at J, with 15 bases between. This CDR3 region has 13 residues. The CDR3 protein is CASSLTLGWGYTF. In DNA, the CDR3 is TGTGCCAGCAGTCTTACCTTGGGCTGGGGCTACACCTTC.

This CDR3 is CDGGVANTEAFF. CDR3 nucleotide sequence: TGTGACGGGGGAGTGGCCAACACTGAAGCTTTCTTT. The chain carries TRBV2 and TRBJ1-1, with D tentatively TRBD1 (5 bases). CDR1 SNHLY and CDR2 FYNNEI come from the germline V gene. This CDR3 is built from 12 residues. The variable domain in full, completed from reference TRBV2 and TRBJ1-1, reads EPEVTQTPSHQVTQMGQEVILRCVPISNHLYFYWYRQILGQKVEFLVSFYNNEISEKSEIFDDQFSVERPDGSNFTLKIRSTKLEDSAMYFCDGGVANTEAFFGQGTRLTVV.

V usage is TRBV18 and J usage is TRBJ1-1; a possible D gene is TRBD1 (5 bases). Germline V gives CDR1 KGHSH, CDR2 LQKENI. CDR3 size: 14 residues. The germline V and J ends were trimmed by 2 bases and 1 base, with 8 bases remaining between them. The CDR3 loop is CASSPNQGNTEAFF. DNA of the CDR3: TGTGCCAGCTCACCAAACCAGGGGAACACTGAAGCTTTCTTT.

In this sample, this clone turned up once. V gene TRBV27 combines with J gene TRBJ2-7; 8 bases agree with TRBD1. V was clipped by 2 bases and J by 5 bases; unmatched bases: 2. The CDR3 extends over 13 amino acids. Per the germline V gene, CDR1 is MNHEY and CDR2 is SMNVEV (reference sequence). The CDR3 region has the DNA TGTGCCAGCAGTTTACAGGGGGCCAACGAGCAGTACTTC. This translates into CASSLQGANEQYF.

This sequence joins TRBV9 and TRBJ1-3, with a tentative D call TRBD1 (5 bases). V lost 3 bases and J 0 bases, leaving 10 bases between the germline ends. Looked up from germline, CDR1 is SGDLS and CDR2 is YYNGEE. CDR3 length: 15 residues. DNA for the CDR3: TGTGCCAGCAGCGCGACTCAGGGCTCTGGAAACACCATATATTTT. It yields the protein CASSATQGSGNTIYF.

In the case of this clone: Distinct nucleotide sequences in the sample also encode this CDR3. The chain combines TRBV4-1 with TRBJ1-1; no firm D call. Per the germline V gene, CDR1 is MGHRA and CDR2 is YSYEKL. The CDR3 covers 13 residues. Trimming shortened V by 4 bases and J by 4 bases, and 10 bases separated the two germline ends. The CDR3, as DNA: TGCGCCAGCAGCCGGTTGGGAGGCACTGAAGCTTTCTTT. It is translated as CASSRLGGTEAFF.

The rearrangement joins TRBV7-9 to TRBJ2-5; perhaps TRBD1 as D (6 bases). The CDR3 contains 14 residues. Germline V gene sequence: CDR1 SEHNR, CDR2 FQNEAQ (reference sequence). V shed 3 bases and J shed 0 bases, with 8 bases lying between them. CDR3 residues: CASSLRQDQETQYF. DNA of the CDR3: TGTGCCAGCAGCTTGCGACAGGACCAAGAGACCCAGTACTTC.

The CDR3 region is CASSFEGGSYEQYF. In DNA, the CDR3 is TGCGCCAGCAGCTTCGAGGGCGGGAGCTACGAGCAGTACTTC. This rearrangement joins TRBV5-1 to TRBJ2-7; the match to TRBD2 covers 7 bases. This CDR3 is built from 14 residues. Germline V gene lookup returns CDR1 SGHRS and CDR2 YFSETQ. Trimming took 2 bases from V and 3 from J; bases not matched to a gene: 5.

The V gene is TRBV5-1, the J gene TRBJ2-5; no firm D call. This CDR3 contains 12 residues. Looked up from germline, CDR1 is SGHRS and CDR2 is YFSETQ. Trimming cost V 5 bases and J 1 base, with 6 bases left between them. The DNA of the CDR3 is TGCGCCAGCAGACAACCCCAAGAGACCCAGTACTTC. It yields the protein CASRQPQETQYF. The whole variable domain, filled in from reference TRBV5-1 and TRBJ2-5, reads KAGVTQTPRYLIKTRGQQVTLSCSPISGHRSVSWYQQTPGQGLQFLFEYFSETQRNKGNFPGRFSGRQFSNSRSEMNVSTLELGDSALYLCASRQPQETQYFGPGTRLLVL.